The 4 T cell receptor beta chains below come from one sample, sequenced in a study of vaccination effects on CD4 cells after COVID-19. The antigens these receptors bind are not known. The data were produced by immunoSEQ multiplex PCR, yet TCRdb's version contains in-frame clones alone and is incomplete. The sample includes 28,000 or so clones, around four fifths of them seen just once. Using viral peptide pools, the ViraFEST assay grew out antigen-specific CD4+ T cells prior to sequencing. With more than 9 days of culture completed, CD4+ T cells were isolated. All study participants received two doses of BNT162b2 or mRNA-1273 vaccine. The specimen comprised CD4+ T cells from PBMCs cultured with HCoV-NL63 spike peptides, sampled after COVID-19 vaccination. The receptors were gathered from a human donor who received a COVID-19 vaccine.

The DNA of the CDR3 is TGTGCCTGGAGACTGACCGGGACAGGGCCTAATTCACCCCTCCACTTT. Translating it yields CAWRLTGTGPNSPLHF. V and J are TRBV30 and TRBJ1-6; 9 nucleotides agree with TRBD1. Germline CDR1 reads GTSNPN; CDR2 reads SVGIG (reference sequence). The CDR3 has 16 amino acids. J gave up 6 bases and V 3 bases, and 9 bases lay outside the gene matches. Variable domain in full (rest from reference TRBV30 and TRBJ1-6): SQTIHQWPATLVQPVGSPLSLECTVEGTSNPNLYWYRQAAGRGLQLLFYSVGIGQISSEVPQNLSASRPQDRQFILSSKKLLLSDSGFYLCAWRLTGTGPNSPLHFGNGTRLTVT.

The J gene is TRBJ2-7, the V gene TRBV6-6, with 11 bases that match TRBD1. J lost 3 bases, V lost 6 bases, and 4 bases had no gene match. From germline, CDR1 is MNHNY and CDR2 SVGAGI (reference sequence). There are 14 residues in the CDR3. Here the CDR3 DNA reads TGTGCCAGCAGCCCGGGACAGGGGGTCTACGAGCAGTACTTC. It translates to CASSPGQGVYEQYF.

The rearrangement joins TRBV5-1 to TRBJ2-3, with 13 bases aligning to TRBD2. With V trimmed by 5 bases and J by 3 bases, 9 bases remained unmatched. Germline loops: CDR1 SGHRS, CDR2 YFSETQ. The CDR3 covers 17 residues. The CDR3 DNA reads TGCGCCAGCAGGAAGACTAGCGGGAGGAGAGCGACAGATACGCAGTATTTT. It translates to CASRKTSGRRATDTQYF.

This clone was counted between two and nine times. The chain links TRBV2 to TRBJ1-2; D is uncertain. CDR3 length equals 13 residues. V lost 5 bases, J lost 8 bases, and 15 bases lay in between. Germline V CDR1 and CDR2: SNHLY, FYNNEI. This CDR3 is CASSKGYREGYTF. The CDR3 DNA reads as TGTGCCAGCAGTAAAGGGTACCGGGAAGGCTACACCTTC. The full variable domain, with the rest looked up from reference TRBV2 and TRBJ1-2, is EPEVTQTPSHQVTQMGQEVILRCVPISNHLYFYWYRQILGQKVEFLVSFYNNEISEKSEIFDDQFSVERPDGSNFTLKIRSTKLEDSAMYFCASSKGYREGYTFGSGTRLTVV.